This T cell receptor beta chain was captured by sequencing in a study of T cells after posttransplantation cyclophosphamide. The CDR3 totals 13 residues. Germline CDR1 is SEHNR and CDR2 is FQNEAQ (reference sequence). V gave up 5 bases and J gave up 8 bases; unmatched junction bases: 8. Comments on this clone: Antigen specificity is unknown.

The related graft donor's blood sample was taken on the day of bone marrow donation. The data were produced by immunoSEQ multiplex PCR, yet TCRdb's version contains in-frame clones alone and is incomplete. The table records about 22,000 clones, approximately 76% of them present only once. Study-wide findings and caveats: Blood and skin or GI T cell repertoires showed limited TRB overlap. TRB clonality was highly associated with recipient CMV seropositivity and reactivation. Later blood repertoires were often dominated by clones from the donor CD8+ memory compartment.

The V call is TRBV7-9, the J call TRBJ1-1, with 7 positions matching TRBD1. This clonotype was obtained from a woman aged 60-75 years in good health, CMV-negative, and a related stem cell transplant donor. The sample comprised memory CD4+ T cells sorted from PBMCs. CDR3 region: CASSRRDSDEAFF. CDR3 bases: TGTGCCAGCAGCCGTCGGGACAGCGACGAAGCTTTCTTT. The full variable domain, completed using reference TRBV7-9 and TRBJ1-1, is DTGVSQNPRHKITKRGQNVTFRCDPISEHNRLYWYRQTLGQGPEFLTYFQNEAQLEKSRLLSDRFSAERPKGSFSTLEIQRTEQGDSAMYLCASSRRDSDEAFFGQGTRLTVV.